The next 30 T cell receptor beta chains were all read from a single sample in a study of neurological immune-mediated disorders. From the 5' RACE reads, TCRdb called clonotypes with MiXCR, one entry per CDR3 protein. This sample yields about 66,000 distinct CDR3 sequences, of which about 3.4% are seen a single time; more than 3% belongs to the top ten. Sequenced sample: PBMCs. The source of these receptors is a man aged 40-50 years with multiple sclerosis.

This clonotype appeared a few times. This rearrangement joins TRBV3-1 to TRBJ2-5; possibly TRBD1 or TRBD2 for D (5 bases each). Trimming removed 4 bases from V and 4 bases from J, with 10 bases in between. Germline assignment: CDR1 LGHDT and CDR2 YNNKEL (reference sequence). The CDR3 runs to 13 residues. The CDR3 DNA reads TGTGCCAGCAGCCCCCGGGGCCGAGAGACCCAGTACTTC. Its translation is CASSPRGRETQYF.

This clonotype showed up many times. The V and J genes are TRBV5-1 and TRBJ1-1, with 9 nucleotides matching TRBD1. The CDR3 has 14 amino acids. The trim removed 4 bases at V and 6 bases at J, leaving 7 bases unmatched. Germline V gene data show CDR1 as SGHRS and CDR2 as YFSETQ. CDR3 DNA: TGCGCCAGCAGCCTGGGACAGGGTAAAGCTGAAGCTTTCTTT. It is translated as CASSLGQGKAEAFF. Based on the CDR3 plus reference TRBV5-1 and TRBJ1-1, the full variable domain is KAGVTQTPRYLIKTRGQQVTLSCSPISGHRSVSWYQQTPGQGLQFLFEYFSETQRNKGNFPGRFSGRQFSNSRSEMNVSTLELGDSALYLCASSLGQGKAEAFFGQGTRLTVV.

This clonotype was recorded a few times. J is TRBJ2-4 and V is TRBV12-3 or TRBV12-4, with TRBD2 as a possible D gene (6 bases). This CDR3 is built from 20 residues. The CDR3 DNA reads TGTGCGACCTCAAAGGGGCTACGGGACGGAGGGCCGGAAGCCAAAAACATTCAGTACTTC. As protein: CATSKGLRDGGPEAKNIQYF.

In this sample, this clonotype turned up many times. This chain links TRBV20-1 with TRBJ2-7; TRBD1 agrees at 11 bases. Germline values: CDR1 DFQATT, CDR2 SNEGSKA (reference sequence). The CDR3 covers 14 residues. The V gene end was trimmed by 5 bases and the J gene end by 3 bases; junction bases not matched to a gene: 6. The CDR3 protein is CSAVGQGDYYEQYF. CDR3 nucleotides: TGCAGTGCTGTGGGACAGGGGGACTACTACGAGCAGTACTTC.

This clonotype was picked up many times. J is TRBJ2-1 and V is TRBV12-3 or TRBV12-4; TRBD1 matches 8 bases. V trimming: 4 bases; J trimming: 8 bases; junction bases outside the gene matches: 4. The CDR3 runs 13 residues. The DNA of the CDR3 is TGTGCCAGCAGTTATACGACAGGGGATGAGCAGTTCTTC. Translation gives CASSYTTGDEQFF.

The sample holds many counts of this clonotype. The rearrangement joins TRBV5-1 to TRBJ2-3, with a possible D match to TRBD1 (5 bases). This CDR3 has 16 amino acids. Germline CDR1 and CDR2: SGHRS and YFSETQ. V lost 0 bases and J lost 2, with 13 bases in between. The CDR3 DNA follows: TGCGCCAGCAGCTTGGCCGGTCAGGGTTTCACAGATACGCAGTATTTT. Its translation is CASSLAGQGFTDTQYF.

This clonotype was seen at least ten times. This chain links TRBV7-9 with TRBJ2-1; D may be TRBD2 (6 bases). The V end lost 4 bases, the J end lost 0 bases, and 13 bases lay between the germline ends. CDR3 length: 16 amino acids. CDR1 and CDR2 from the germline V gene are SEHNR and FQNEAQ (reference sequence). CDR3 nucleotides: TGTGCCAGCAGCTCCATCCCCGGGAGCTCCTACAATGAGCAGTTCTTC. It yields the protein CASSSIPGSSYNEQFF.

The sample holds many counts of this clonotype. The chain employs TRBV20-1 and TRBJ2-7, with D unresolved. The CDR3 spans 13 residues. Germline CDR1 reads DFQATT; CDR2 reads SNEGSKA (reference sequence). Trimming pared 0 bases from V and 0 bases from J, leaving 6 bases between. In DNA, the CDR3 is TGCAGTGCTAGAGACCACAGCTCCTACGAGCAGTACTTC. Translated, it gives CSARDHSSYEQYF.

The chain employs TRBV9 and TRBJ2-7, with 8 bases identical to TRBD1. The CDR3 spans 14 residues. Germline V CDR1 and CDR2: SGDLS, YYNGEE. V was pared by 0 bases and J by 3 bases, with 2 bases of the junction left unmatched. The CDR3 bases are TGTGCCAGCAGCGTAGCAGGGGGCGGCTACGAGCAGTACTTC. This gives the protein CASSVAGGGYEQYF.

This clonotype was counted ten times or more. The chain carries TRBV7-8 and TRBJ2-5; the D gene could be TRBD1 or TRBD2 (6 bases each). Germline V gene sequence: CDR1 SGHVS, CDR2 FQNEAQ. Trimming removed 0 bases at V and 10 bases at J, with 15 bases between. CDR3 length equals 14 residues. The CDR3 reads CASSLAEGGGDQYF. The DNA of the CDR3 is TGTGCCAGCAGCTTAGCGGAGGGGGGTGGGGACCAGTACTTC.

Comment on this clonotype: A much larger clone lies a single base off, so this may be a read error. V and J are TRBV28 and TRBJ2-2, with D hard to call. The CDR3 has 14 amino acids. V lost 6 bases to trimming and J lost 2 bases, with 10 bases between them. In germline, CDR1 is MDHEN, CDR2 SYDVKM. The CDR3 is CASSPGKNTGELFF. For the CDR3, the DNA is TGTGCCAGCAGCCCCGGAAAAAACACCGGGGAGCTGTTTTTT.

This clonotype occurred a few times. The J gene is TRBJ2-3, the V gene TRBV20-1, with 10 bases fitting TRBD1. The CDR3 has 14 amino acids. Losses at the gene ends were 6 bases for V and 8 bases for J; bases not matched to a gene: 11. Germline values: CDR1 DFQATT, CDR2 SNEGSKA (reference sequence). CDR3 nucleotides: TGCAGTGCCAGATCTGACAGGGGGCCAGGTACGCAGTATTTT. It encodes CSARSDRGPGTQYF.

This clonotype has at least ten counts. The CDR3 DNA follows: TGTGCCAGCAGCTTTGGGGCGGGACAAGAGACCCAGTACTTC. Its translation: CASSFGAGQETQYF. The chain recombines TRBV7-8 with TRBJ2-5, with D maybe TRBD2 (6 bases). Germline V gene sequence: CDR1 SGHVS, CDR2 FQNEAQ. This CDR3 is built from 14 residues. The V end lost 3 bases, the J end lost 2 bases, and 10 bases lay between the germline ends.

The sample holds many counts of this clonotype. The chain couples TRBV10-3 to TRBJ2-3, with TRBD1 identical over 8 bases. The CDR3 contains 13 residues. Germline CDR1 reads ENHRY; CDR2 reads SYGVKD. After removal of 4 bases from V and 5 bases from J, the junction contained 2 bases not matched to a gene. The CDR3 DNA reads as TGTGCCATCAGTGGACAGGGGAAAGATACGCAGTATTTT. Its protein is CAISGQGKDTQYF.

This clonotype has at least ten counts. The chain uses TRBV7-9 and TRBJ1-6; 8 bases match TRBD1. The CDR3 consists of 18 residues. Germline V gene sequence: CDR1 SEHNR, CDR2 FQNEAQ (reference sequence). After removal of 4 bases from V and 7 bases from J, the junction contained 15 bases not matched to a gene. CDR3 sequence (DNA): TGTGCCAGCAGCTGGGGCAGGGGGCCTACCATTAAAAATTCACCCCTCCACTTT. It yields the protein CASSWGRGPTIKNSPLHF.

This clonotype was seen at least ten times. The chain employs TRBV20-1 and TRBJ1-1, with D possibly TRBD1 on 6 matching bases. The CDR3 is 13 amino acids. Germline V gene lookup returns CDR1 DFQATT and CDR2 SNEGSKA (reference sequence). Trimming cost V 1 base and J 6 bases, with 12 bases left between them. CDR3 sequence (DNA): TGCAGTGCTAGAGGCCCCGGGGGCCCTGAAGCTTTCTTT. Translating gives CSARGPGGPEAFF.

This clonotype appeared many times. This chain connects TRBV5-5 to TRBJ2-7; D not resolved. Germline V CDR1 and CDR2: SGHKS, YYEKEE (reference sequence). This CDR3 region has 14 residues. V was trimmed by 2 bases and J by 3 bases, leaving 12 bases between them. The CDR3 loop is CASSLGELRYEQYF. As DNA, the CDR3 is TGTGCCAGCAGCTTAGGAGAGCTTCGCTACGAGCAGTACTTC.

Many counts were recorded for this clonotype. J is TRBJ1-1 and V is TRBV20-1; D unclear. This CDR3 is built from 11 residues. V lost 3 bases and J 6 bases, leaving 8 bases between the germline ends. Germline CDR1 reads DFQATT; CDR2 reads SNEGSKA (reference sequence). CDR3 residues: CSASPGAEAFF. The CDR3 DNA is TGCAGTGCTAGTCCCGGGGCTGAAGCTTTCTTT.

This clonotype appeared many times. Possible read error: a much larger clone is one base away. The rearrangement links TRBV10-3 to TRBJ1-1; D uncertain. V dropped 6 bases and J dropped 4 bases, with 12 bases sitting between them. The CDR3 runs 13 residues. Germline lookup yields CDR1 ENHRY and CDR2 SYGVKD. Written as DNA, the CDR3 is TGTGCCATCAGGGGAAAGGGATCCACTGAAGCTTTCTTT. Translated, it gives CAIRGKGSTEAFF.

This clonotype was recorded at least ten times. The gene calls are TRBV12-3 or TRBV12-4 and TRBJ2-6, with D unclear. This CDR3 contains 15 residues. Deletions cut 3 bases from V and 0 bases from J, with 6 bases between. DNA for the CDR3: TGTGCCAGCAGTTTTTGGCCCTCTGGGGCCAACGTCCTGACTTTC. Translating gives CASSFWPSGANVLTF.

This clonotype was recorded at least ten times. The chain links TRBV18 to TRBJ2-2; possibly TRBD1 for D (5 bases). The ends were cut back, 4 bases at V and 0 bases at J, with 9 bases in the middle. Germline lookup yields CDR1 KGHSH and CDR2 LQKENI. This CDR3 spans 15 amino acids. CDR3 amino acids: CASSRETANTGELFF. The DNA of the CDR3 is TGTGCCAGCTCACGTGAGACAGCGAACACCGGGGAGCTGTTTTTT.

This clonotype was seen more than once but under ten times. The rearrangement links TRBV12-3 or TRBV12-4 to TRBJ2-1; a possible D gene is TRBD1 (5 bases). This CDR3 spans 13 amino acids. V was cut by 3 bases and J by 8 bases, with 11 bases left in between. CDR3 loop: CASSFPGFHEQFF. DNA for the CDR3: TGTGCCAGCAGTTTCCCAGGGTTCCATGAGCAGTTCTTC.

This clonotype was observed many times. The chain joins TRBV5-1 to TRBJ1-5; D might be TRBD1 (5 bases). This CDR3 is built from 14 residues. The germline CDR1 and CDR2 sequences are SGHRS and YFSETQ. V dropped 0 bases and J dropped 7 bases, with 11 bases sitting between them. The CDR3 sequence is CASSLGGGGQPQHF. In DNA form, the CDR3 reads TGCGCCAGCAGCTTGGGTGGGGGAGGACAGCCCCAGCATTTT.

As regards this clonotype: This sequence may be a read error, since a much larger clone differs from it by one base. This chain links TRBV20-1 with TRBJ2-1, with 8 bases lining up with TRBD1. Trimming at V came to 7 bases and at J to 9 bases, leaving 11 bases not matched to a gene. Germline V lookup: CDR1 DFQATT, CDR2 SNEGSKA (reference sequence). CDR3 length: 13 residues. CDR3 nucleotides: TGCAGTGATGCCCCGGGACAGGTAATTGAGCAGTTCTTC. Amino acid sequence: CSDAPGQVIEQFF.

This clonotype was recorded at least ten times. V gene TRBV18 combines with J gene TRBJ2-7; possibly TRBD2 for D (5 bases). V lost 2 bases to trimming and J lost 7 bases, with 12 bases between them. Germline V lookup: CDR1 KGHSH, CDR2 LQKENI. This CDR3 spans 13 amino acids. DNA of the CDR3: TGTGCCAGCTCACCATCCGGGGTGGGAGAGCAGTACTTC. Translated, it gives CASSPSGVGEQYF.

This clonotype came up many times. The genes are TRBV5-1 and TRBJ2-5, with TRBD2 as a possible D gene (6 bases). Trimming stripped 0 bases from V and 1 base from J, with 10 bases between. This CDR3 contains 15 residues. Germline lookup yields CDR1 SGHRS and CDR2 YFSETQ. The DNA for the CDR3 is TGCGCCAGCAGCTTGGTACGGGGGTCCCAAGAGACCCAGTACTTC. It is translated as CASSLVRGSQETQYF.

In this sample, this clonotype turned up many times. The J gene is TRBJ1-2, the V gene TRBV12-3 or TRBV12-4; 11 bases agree with TRBD1. Trimming cost V 5 bases and J 5 bases; bases outside gene matches: 4. The CDR3 contains 14 residues. In nucleotides, the CDR3 is TGTGCCAGCAGTCTGGACAGGGGGCGATATGGCTACACCTTC. Translated, it gives CASSLDRGRYGYTF.

In this sample, this clonotype turned up many times. This chain links TRBV5-1 with TRBJ2-2; D call uncertain. The CDR3 is 12 amino acids. Germline values: CDR1 SGHRS, CDR2 YFSETQ. V was cut by 5 bases and J by 2 bases, with 4 bases left in between. In nucleotides, the CDR3 is TGCGCCAGCAGAACAAACACCGGGGAGCTGTTTTTT. Protein sequence: CASRTNTGELFF.

For this clonotype: It may be a read error: a sequence one base away is much more abundant. CDR3 nucleotide sequence: TGTGCCAGCAGCAGAAAGGGGAGCACTGAAGCTTTCTTT. Translated: CASSRKGSTEAFF. The J gene is TRBJ1-1, the V gene TRBV7-6, with a possible D match to TRBD1 (5 bases). The CDR3 contains 13 residues. The V end lost 5 bases, the J end lost 4 bases, and 11 bases lay between the germline ends. CDR1 is SGHVS and CDR2 is FNYEAQ in the germline V gene.

Ten or more counts support this clonotype. This chain uses TRBV2 with TRBJ1-1, with D unresolved. V lost 3 bases to trimming and J lost 2 bases, with 7 bases between them. Germline CDR1 reads SNHLY; CDR2 reads FYNNEI. The CDR3 runs 13 residues. This CDR3 reads CASSENRNTEAFF. CDR3 sequence (DNA): TGTGCCAGCAGTGAGAACAGAAACACTGAAGCTTTCTTT.